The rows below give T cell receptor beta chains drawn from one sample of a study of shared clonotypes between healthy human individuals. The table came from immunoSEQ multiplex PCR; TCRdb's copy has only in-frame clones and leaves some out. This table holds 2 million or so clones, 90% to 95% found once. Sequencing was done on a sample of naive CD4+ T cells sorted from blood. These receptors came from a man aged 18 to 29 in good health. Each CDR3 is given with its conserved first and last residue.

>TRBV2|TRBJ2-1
CASIASGLNNEQFF
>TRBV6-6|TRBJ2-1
CASRLAAAAQFF
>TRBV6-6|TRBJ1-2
CASWSYGYTF
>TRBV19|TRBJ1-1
CASSPTRDTEAFF
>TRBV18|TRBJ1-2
CASSPGVGVDGYTF
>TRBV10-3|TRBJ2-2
CAIRGSGGANTGELFF
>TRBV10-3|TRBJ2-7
CAINAGGYEQYF
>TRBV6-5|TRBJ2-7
CASRHDRAVGEQYF
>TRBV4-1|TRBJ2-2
CASSQGRGRGYTGELFF
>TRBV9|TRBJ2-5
CASSVGDPQETQYF
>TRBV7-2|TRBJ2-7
CASSLARLAGVNEQYF
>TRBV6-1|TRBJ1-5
CASSDMLTGQPQHF
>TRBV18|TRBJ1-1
CASSPNPSEAFF
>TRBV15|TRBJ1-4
CATSRDPGVGVEKLFF
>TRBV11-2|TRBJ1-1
CASSLDGGRVTEAFF
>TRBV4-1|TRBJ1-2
CASSQESGYYGYTF
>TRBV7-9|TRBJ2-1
CASSLGQQAGEQFF
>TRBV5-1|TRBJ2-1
CASSLAGPHNEQFF
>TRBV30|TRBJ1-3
CAWSVGGSGNTIYF
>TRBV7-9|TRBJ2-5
CASSLGRWELEETQYF
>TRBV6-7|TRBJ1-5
CASSYSPSQGHCFVSNQPQHF
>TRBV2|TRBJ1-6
CASSEPGTLSSYNSPLHF
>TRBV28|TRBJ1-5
CASSGGARSQPQHF
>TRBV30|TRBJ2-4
CAWTQRGRGRRNIQYF
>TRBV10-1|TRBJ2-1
CASSDRGEPSNEQFF
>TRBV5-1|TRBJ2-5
CASSPQGGQETQYF
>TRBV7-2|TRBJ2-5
CASSSMETQYF
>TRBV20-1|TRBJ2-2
CSAEGGGLFF